The 29 T cell receptor beta chains reported below all come from one sample, sequenced in a study of blood T cell repertoires in COVID-19. Sequenced by immunoSEQ multiplex PCR; TCRdb stores in-frame clones only, minus some. This sample has 70,000 to 95,000 clones, with 85% to 95% found just once. The specimen sequenced was peripheral blood. Receptors originate from a woman between 55 and 75 years old with active COVID-19.

The chain carries TRBV19 and TRBJ2-2, with D possibly being TRBD1 (5 bases). V was trimmed by 1 base and J by 1 base, leaving 10 bases between them. CDR1 is LNHDA, CDR2 SQIVND, per germline (reference sequence). The CDR3 consists of 16 residues. The CDR3 protein is CASSIVAGLNTGELFF. Written as DNA, the CDR3 is TGTGCCAGTAGTATAGTCGCAGGGTTGAACACCGGGGAGCTGTTTTTT.

This clone came up once. V is TRBV27 and J is TRBJ1-3; 7 positions agree with TRBD1. Germline loops: CDR1 MNHEY, CDR2 SMNVEV (reference sequence). This CDR3 is built from 15 residues. V lost 2 bases to trimming and J lost 2 bases; unmatched junction nucleotides: 3. CDR3 sequence reads: CASSLEGAPGNTIYF. In DNA form, the CDR3 reads TGTGCCAGCAGTTTAGAGGGGGCGCCTGGAAACACCATATATTTT.

V gene TRBV7-9 combines with J gene TRBJ2-7; TRBD1 matches 10 bases. Germline trimming cut 5 bases from V and 9 bases from J; bases unmatched to any gene: 16. The germline V gene has CDR1 SEHNR and CDR2 FQNEAQ (reference sequence). The CDR3 spans 16 residues. CDR3 bases: TGTGCCAGCAGCCGGCCCGGGACAGGGGTCCCTTTGGGGCAGTACTTC. Translation gives CASSRPGTGVPLGQYF.

J is TRBJ2-5 and V is TRBV5-4; 7 nucleotides agree with TRBD1. Unmatched junction bases numbered 4, after V lost 3 bases and J lost 2 bases. The CDR3 has 14 residues. Looked up from germline, CDR1 is SGHNT and CDR2 is YYREEE (reference sequence). The DNA of the CDR3 is TGTGCCAGCAGCTCCGGGACAGCGCAAGAGACCCAGTACTTC. Protein product: CASSSGTAQETQYF.

The genes are TRBV19 and TRBJ2-1, with 10 nucleotides matching TRBD2. The V gene's germline CDR1 is LNHDA and CDR2 SQIVND (reference sequence). This CDR3 has 16 residues. J gave up 7 bases and V 1 base, and 7 bases lay outside the gene matches. The CDR3 bases are TGTGCCAGTAGTATAGGTTCGGGACTAGCGCGGAATGAGCAGTTCTTC. Amino acid sequence: CASSIGSGLARNEQFF. The full variable domain, in which reference TRBV19 and TRBJ2-1 provide the parts outside the CDR3, is DGGITQSPKYLFRKEGQNVTLSCEQNLNHDAMYWYRQDPGQGLRLIYYSQIVNDFQKGDIAEGYSVSREKKESFPLTVTSAQKNPTAFYLCASSIGSGLARNEQFFGPGTRLTVL.

The chain couples TRBV19 to TRBJ1-5, with D possibly being TRBD1 (5 bases). V gave up 1 base and J gave up 6 bases, with 13 bases separating them. Germline CDR1 is LNHDA and CDR2 is SQIVND (reference sequence). This CDR3 is built from 15 residues. Written as DNA, the CDR3 is TGTGCCAGTAGTATAGGGGGGGGTACTATTCAGCCCCAGCATTTT. Encoded protein: CASSIGGGTIQPQHF.

This clone was counted only a few times. The V and J genes are TRBV10-1 and TRBJ2-2; no clear D. CDR1 is WNHNN and CDR2 is SYGVQD in the germline V gene (reference sequence). Trimming took 4 bases from V and 3 from J, leaving 3 bases between them. CDR3 size: 12 residues. In nucleotides, the CDR3 is TGCGCCAGCAGTGCGTACACCGGGGAGCTGTTTTTT. Translation gives CASSAYTGELFF.

The chain uses TRBV3-1 (or the pseudogene TRBV3-2) and TRBJ1-1; the D gene is possibly TRBD1 (6 bases). V was clipped by 7 bases and J by 0 bases, with 12 bases between them. CDR3 length equals 14 residues. Germline CDR1 is LGHDT and CDR2 is YNNKEL (reference sequence). The DNA for the CDR3 is TGTGCCAGCAAGAACAGGGCCATGAACACTGAAGCTTTCTTT. The encoded protein is CASKNRAMNTEAFF.

The chain links TRBV12-5 to TRBJ2-2; 10 bases are a match to TRBD1. This CDR3 region has 16 residues. V lost 5 bases and J lost 6; bases outside the gene matches: 9. The germline V gene encodes CDR1 LGHNT and CDR2 FRNRAP. The CDR3 nucleotides read TGTGCTAGTGGTGTCTCTACCGGGACAGGGGCCGGGGAGCTGTTTTTT. Translating it yields CASGVSTGTGAGELFF. Together with reference TRBV12-5 and TRBJ2-2, the CDR3 gives the full variable domain: DARVTQTPRHKVTEMGQEVTMRCQPILGHNTVFWYRQTMMQGLELLAYFRNRAPLDDSGMPKDRFSAEMPDATLATLKIQPSEPRDSAVYFCASGVSTGTGAGELFFGEGSRLTVL.

This rearrangement joins TRBV5-6 to TRBJ2-5, with TRBD1 matching over 8 bases. This CDR3 comprises 17 residues. The ends lost 4 bases at V and 2 bases at J; junction bases unmatched: 13. The germline gives CDR1 SGHDT, CDR2 YYEEEE. CDR3 sequence (DNA): TGTGCCAGCAGCCGCCTAGGGGACAGGACGCTTCAAGAGACCCAGTACTTC. As protein: CASSRLGDRTLQETQYF.

V is TRBV6-2 or TRBV6-3 and J is TRBJ1-5; 7 nucleotides agree with TRBD1. Germline V CDR1 and CDR2: MNHEY, SVGEGT. V was pared by 5 bases and J by 7 bases, with 8 bases of the junction left unmatched. CDR3 length: 14 residues. Here the CDR3 DNA reads TGTGCCAGCAGTACCGACAGGGTGAGGCAGCCCCAGCATTTT. Its translation: CASSTDRVRQPQHF.

The chain is built from TRBV7-2 and TRBJ1-6; the D gene is possibly TRBD1 (5 bases). The CDR3 contains 15 residues. V was trimmed by 5 bases and J by 10 bases, leaving 18 bases between them. Per germline, CDR1 SGHTA and CDR2 FQGNSA. In DNA, the CDR3 is TGTGCCAGCAGCCTGGGGCAGGCCCCGAAGTCACCCCTCCACTTT. Residues: CASSLGQAPKSPLHF.

The V call is TRBV24-1, the J call TRBJ2-1; TRBD2 agrees at 9 bases. The CDR3 has 18 amino acids. V was clipped by 3 bases and J by 4 bases; unmatched bases: 12. The germline V gene has CDR1 KGHDR and CDR2 SFDVKD. This CDR3 is CATSDPSPTSGPYNEQFF. The CDR3 region has the DNA TGTGCCACCAGTGATCCCTCCCCTACTAGCGGGCCTTACAATGAGCAGTTCTTC.

The chain links TRBV10-3 to TRBJ2-1; the D gene is possibly TRBD1 (5 bases). Germline values: CDR1 ENHRY, CDR2 SYGVKD. The CDR3 sequence is 15 residues long. Trimming removed 4 bases from V and 1 base from J, with 11 bases in between. The CDR3 loop is CAISAGQGSYNEQFF. The CDR3 DNA sequence: TGTGCCATCAGTGCAGGTCAGGGTTCCTACAATGAGCAGTTCTTC.

The chain carries TRBV11-3 and TRBJ1-1, with 10 bases matching TRBD1. Germline CDR1 reads SGHNT; CDR2 reads YENEEA. CDR3 length: 15 residues. Unmatched junction bases numbered 5, after V lost 3 bases and J lost 4 bases. This CDR3 reads CASSFRDRGGTEAFF. The CDR3 coding sequence is TGTGCCAGCAGCTTCCGGGACAGGGGAGGCACTGAAGCTTTCTTT.

This chain connects TRBV10-3 to TRBJ2-5; D might be TRBD2 (7 bases). Germline V gene lookup returns CDR1 ENHRY and CDR2 SYGVKD. This CDR3 comprises 13 residues. The V and J ends lost 3 bases and 4 bases respectively, with 9 bases between them. The DNA for the CDR3 is TGTGCCATCAGTGATGGGGGGGCAGAGACCCAGTACTTC. It codes for CAISDGGAETQYF.

The chain joins TRBV28 to TRBJ1-4, with D perhaps TRBD1 (6 bases). V shed 5 bases and J shed 0 bases, with 13 bases lying between them. CDR3 size: 16 residues. Germline V gene lookup returns CDR1 MDHEN and CDR2 SYDVKM. CDR3: CASSSLRGSTNEKLFF. The DNA for the CDR3 is TGTGCCAGCAGTAGCCTCAGGGGCTCAACTAATGAAAAACTGTTTTTT.

This clone was seen a single time. The rearrangement uses TRBV7-2 and TRBJ2-1; 7 bases are shared with TRBD2. The CDR3 runs 14 residues. Unmatched junction bases numbered 4, after V lost 1 base and J lost 7 bases. The germline V gene encodes CDR1 SGHTA and CDR2 FQGNSA. CDR3 bases: TGTGCCAGCAGCTTAGGAACTAGCGCTAATGAGCAGTTCTTC. Translation gives CASSLGTSANEQFF.

V is TRBV6-1 and J is TRBJ1-2; no clear D. Germline CDR1 and CDR2: MNHNS and SASEGT. The CDR3 spans 14 residues. Between the trimmed V and J ends, which lost 2 bases and 5 bases, there was a span of 12 bases. The CDR3 nucleotides read TGTGCCAGCAGTGAAACAGCTTCCACTTATGGCTACACCTTC. This encodes CASSETASTYGYTF.

CDR3 sequence: CASNRGRTGNTIYF. The CDR3 nucleotides read TGTGCCAGCAACAGGGGGCGAACTGGAAACACCATATATTTT. V gene TRBV2 combines with J gene TRBJ1-3, with TRBD1 matching 9 bases. Germline trimming cut 7 bases from V and 2 bases from J; bases unmatched to any gene: 3. The CDR3 has 14 residues. Germline lookup yields CDR1 SNHLY and CDR2 FYNNEI.

V is TRBV5-6 and J is TRBJ2-5, with TRBD1 as a possible D gene (6 bases). V lost 1 base, J lost 5 bases, and 15 bases lay in between. The germline gives CDR1 SGHDT, CDR2 YYEEEE. CDR3 length: 15 amino acids. Here the CDR3 reads CASSLRTVMGETQYF. Written as DNA, the CDR3 is TGTGCCAGCAGCTTGAGGACAGTGATGGGGGAGACCCAGTACTTC.

This clone was picked up one time. The V gene is TRBV6-5, the J gene TRBJ2-7, with D unresolved. The CDR3 spans 14 residues. V lost 6 bases, J lost 0 bases, and 12 bases lay in between. The germline CDR1 and CDR2 sequences are MNHEY and SVGAGI. The CDR3 sequence: CASSLSAVSYEQYF. In nucleotides, the CDR3 is TGTGCCAGCAGCCTTTCGGCGGTCTCCTACGAGCAGTACTTC.

This chain joins TRBV7-2 and TRBJ1-4; maybe TRBD1 (6 bases). The V end was cut by 3 bases, the J end by 6 bases, with 11 bases between. The CDR3 contains 14 residues. Germline values: CDR1 SGHTA, CDR2 FQGNSA. CDR3 coding DNA: TGTGCCAGCAGCTTCTGGGGGCTGGATGAAAAACTGTTTTTT. Its translation is CASSFWGLDEKLFF.

The CDR3 protein is CASSDIETQYF. Written as DNA, the CDR3 is TGTGCCAGCAGCGACATAGAGACCCAGTACTTC. The gene calls are TRBV7-9 and TRBJ2-5, with D unclear. The length of the CDR3 is 11 residues. CDR1 SEHNR and CDR2 FQNEAQ come from the germline V gene (reference sequence). V lost 5 bases to trimming and J lost 4 bases, with 5 bases between them.

CDR3 sequence: CASSQGYVGQPQHF. CDR3 bases: TGTGCCAGCAGCCAAGGGTACGTCGGTCAGCCCCAGCATTTT. This chain uses TRBV3-1 (or the pseudogene TRBV3-2) with TRBJ1-5; D uncertain. Looked up from germline, CDR1 is LGHDT and CDR2 is YNNKEL (reference sequence). This CDR3 is built from 14 residues. With 1 base removed from V and 6 bases from J, the gap between germline ends came to 10 bases.

The chain couples TRBV28 to TRBJ2-6; D possibly corresponds to TRBD2 (5 bases). CDR1 and CDR2 from the germline V gene are MDHEN and SYDVKM. Trimming removed 2 bases from V and 0 bases from J, with 11 bases in between. CDR3 length: 17 residues. The CDR3 region has the DNA TGTGCCAGCAGTTTAAGCTCGGGAAGCTCTGGGGCCAACGTCCTGACTTTC. Protein: CASSLSSGSSGANVLTF.

The chain has TRBV28 and TRBJ2-1; 11 bases line up with TRBD1. This CDR3 has 17 residues. Per the germline V gene, CDR1 is MDHEN and CDR2 is SYDVKM. The ends lost 4 bases at V and 6 bases at J; junction bases unmatched: 11. The CDR3 DNA reads TGTGCCAGCAGTTCTCGGACAGGGGGCCATGGTTTCAATGAGCAGTTCTTC. Amino acids: CASSSRTGGHGFNEQFF.

The J gene is TRBJ1-4, the V gene TRBV11-3; tentative D call: TRBD1 (5 bases). The CDR3 runs 18 residues. Germline V lookup: CDR1 SGHNT, CDR2 YENEEA. V was cut by 6 bases and J by 3 bases, with 23 bases left in between. CDR3 nucleotide sequence: TGTGCCAGCAGTCTTAGAGCCTCGGGGGAAGGGGCTAATGAAAAACTGTTTTTT. Amino acids: CASSLRASGEGANEKLFF.

The rearrangement uses TRBV5-1 and TRBJ1-6, with unresolved D. Germline loops: CDR1 SGHRS, CDR2 YFSETQ. This CDR3 is 17 amino acids long. V was shortened by 4 bases and J by 0 bases, with 14 bases between the two germline ends. CDR3 DNA: TGCGCCAGCAGCGGAGCGCCACTTAGCTCCTATAATTCACCCCTCCACTTT. This gives the protein CASSGAPLSSYNSPLHF.